The text below deals with one T cell receptor (beta chain). The sample originates from a study of CD8 T cells in Susac syndrome. Roughly 0.45 to 1 ug RNA was reverse transcribed with random hexamers. TCRdb re-called the immunoSEQ multiplex PCR reads through MiXCR, storing one row per CDR3 protein. The profile shows around 180,000 distinct CDR3 sequences, about 93% of them singletons. The germline V and J ends were trimmed by 3 bases and 3 bases, with 18 bases remaining between them. The CDR3 is made up of 16 amino acids. The germline V gene has CDR1 SGHNT and CDR2 YYREEE (reference sequence). The sequence was collected from a human donor with multiple sclerosis. The sequenced sample consisted of CD4+ T cells from PBMCs. V usage is TRBV5-4 and J usage is TRBJ1-1; the D gene is possibly TRBD1 (6 bases). The CDR3 sequence: CASSSGGRSFYTEAFF. In DNA, the CDR3 is TGTGCCAGCAGCTCGGGGGGCAGGTCTTTTTACACTGAAGCTTTCTTT.